This T cell receptor (beta chain) comes out of a study of cytomegalovirus exposure and HLA in healthy donors listed by TCRdb under 2017. With respect to the entire study: The roughly 700 repertoires of the first cohort and the 95 to 150 validation repertoires were produced on the same platform, according to a later analysis. The study aimed to test whether cataloging public T cell receptors could reveal signatures of past pathogen exposure. High-throughput TCR immunosequencing, statistical association of individual TCRs with disease status, and machine learning were combined to predict cytomegalovirus infection status. A separate validation cohort of 100 to 150 different subjects was used in addition to the roughly 720-subject first cohort.

V is shortened by 1 base, J by 0 bases, and the region joining them spans 10 bases. According to the germline V gene, CDR1 reads SGHVS and CDR2 reads FQNEAQ. Including cysteine and phenylalanine, the CDR3 has 16 amino acids. Just the 48-base CDR3 DNA is kept, in frame starting at base 1. The study at large found these results: The authors suggested that the approach could potentially be generalized to other disease states and immunological phenotypes. The classifier was reported to diagnose cytomegalovirus status with high specificity and sensitivity in both the original cohort and the validation cohort. Most TCR sequences were seen in very few donors, while some public TCRs were found in many individuals. Of the cluster scores, 90% to 95% were above 0 in a later analysis, which found that TCRs clustered in the first cohort also tended to co-occur in the 120 validation repertoires. A later analysis lacked HLA typing for the validation cohort, so it scored co-occurrence in that cohort across all 110 or so repertoires. In the study, approximately 160 TCR beta chains were listed as associated with cytomegalovirus. A few of the identified cytomegalovirus-associated TCR beta chains were confirmed in vitro to be specific for cytomegalovirus antigens.

The method was the immunoSEQ multiplex PCR assay. The original methods were these. A statistical classification framework was built to diagnose cytomegalovirus status from the catalog of TCR beta chain sequences. This immuneACCESS table, as held by TCRdb, lists in-frame sequences with V and J called but not all clones. Of the missing ones, under half trace to an unresolved V gene in checked studies; the others have no known cause. V, J and clone size were drawn from that table, and D and trimming were deduced from the DNA. Here the sample has 110,000 or so clones; approximately 86% occur a single time. The ten largest clones represent roughly 4% of the sample. The donors were included in the validation cohort of some 120 subjects, a group kept apart from the roughly 730-subject first cohort. Notes on this clone: Its antigen is not yet known. Per-nucleotide qualities are absent, and no much larger clonotype sits a single base away.

The sequenced sample was PBMCs. The receptor was isolated from a woman under 30 in good health and CMV-seropositive. The sequence is built from TRBV7-8 and TRBJ1-3, with a tentative D gene TRBD1 over 5 matching bases. The CDR3 sequence is CASSLVGPSSGNTIYF. Read as DNA, the sequence is TGTGCCAGCAGCTTAGTGGGGCCGAGCTCTGGAAACACCATATATTTT.